The 8 T cell receptor beta chains below were found in one sample sequenced in a study of a mutant IDH1 vaccine in newly diagnosed glioma. Sequenced by immunoSEQ multiplex PCR; TCRdb stores in-frame clones only, minus some. The data show 40,000 or so clones, about 89% seen once. What these receptors recognize is not known. The sample's time point: week 5, during vaccination. The study gave 300 ug of mutant IDH1 20-mer peptide per vaccine dose, with topical imiquimod. The sample was PBMCs, taken from a glioma patient whose treatment included an IDH1 peptide vaccine. The receptors were gathered from a man between 50 and 59 years old with glioma.

This sequence joins TRBV2 and TRBJ2-7, with 13 bases identical to TRBD2. Germline-derived CDR1 and CDR2 are SNHLY and FYNNEI. The CDR3 is 14 residues long. V shed 9 bases and J 7 bases; nucleotides not matched to a gene: 9. CDR3 residues: CASYGTSGVQEQYF. The DNA for the CDR3 is TGTGCCAGTTACGGGACTAGCGGGGTTCAGGAGCAGTACTTC.

The V call is TRBV7-9, the J call TRBJ1-2; no clear D. Per germline, CDR1 SEHNR and CDR2 FQNEAQ (reference sequence). With 2 bases removed from V and 4 bases from J, the gap between germline ends came to 5 bases. This CDR3 has 12 residues. Here the CDR3 reads CASSLWSYGYTF. CDR3 nucleotides: TGTGCCAGCAGCTTATGGTCCTATGGCTACACCTTC. Combining the CDR3 with reference TRBV7-9 and TRBJ1-2 gives the whole variable domain DTGVSQNPRHKITKRGQNVTFRCDPISEHNRLYWYRQTLGQGPEFLTYFQNEAQLEKSRLLSDRFSAERPKGSFSTLEIQRTEQGDSAMYLCASSLWSYGYTFGSGTRLTVV.

The chain uses TRBV6-1 and TRBJ1-1; maybe TRBD1 (5 bases). The CDR3 sequence is 12 residues long. Trimming shortened V by 5 bases and J by 11 bases, and 15 bases separated the two germline ends. Germline V lookup: CDR1 MNHNS, CDR2 SASEGT. The CDR3 coding sequence is TGTGCCAGCAGTACCTTTGGGACCCGGGCTTTCTTT. It codes for CASSTFGTRAFF.

The V and J genes are TRBV29-1 and TRBJ2-1; TRBD1 matches 7 bases. In germline, CDR1 is SQVTM, CDR2 ANQGSEA. The CDR3 consists of 13 residues. V was clipped by 5 bases and J by 6 bases; unmatched bases: 7. The CDR3, as DNA: TGCAGCGTTTGGACAGGTCTTGGCAATGAGCAGTTCTTC. Residues: CSVWTGLGNEQFF.

The chain employs TRBV5-1 and TRBJ2-7; TRBD1 or TRBD2 may be the D gene (5 bases each). The CDR3 is 15 residues long. The V end lost 4 bases, the J end lost 0 bases, and 14 bases lay between the germline ends. CDR1 and CDR2 from the germline V gene are SGHRS and YFSETQ. DNA of the CDR3: TGCGCCAGCAGCGACGCCCCTGGGGGCTCCTACGAGCAGTACTTC. The encoded protein is CASSDAPGGSYEQYF.

The chain uses TRBV19 and TRBJ2-2; D perhaps matches TRBD1 (5 bases). V lost 11 bases to trimming and J lost 4 bases, with 17 bases between them. The germline V gene encodes CDR1 LNHDA and CDR2 SQIVND (reference sequence). This CDR3 has 14 amino acids. This CDR3 is CASWGRAGTGELFF. In nucleotides, the CDR3 is TGTGCCTCCTGGGGCAGGGCCGGCACCGGGGAGCTGTTTTTT. The whole variable domain, filled in from reference TRBV19 and TRBJ2-2, reads DGGITQSPKYLFRKEGQNVTLSCEQNLNHDAMYWYRQDPGQGLRLIYYSQIVNDFQKGDIAEGYSVSREKKESFPLTVTSAQKNPTAFYLCASWGRAGTGELFFGEGSRLTVL.

The chain uses TRBV7-8 and TRBJ2-1, with D perhaps assigned TRBD1 or TRBD2 (5 bases each). This CDR3 is 15 amino acids long. V lost 1 base and J lost 4, with 11 bases in between. Germline values: CDR1 SGHVS, CDR2 FQNEAQ. CDR3 amino acids: CASSLDRGLYNEQFF. The DNA for the CDR3 is TGTGCCAGCAGCTTAGATCGGGGCTTATACAATGAGCAGTTCTTC.

V gene TRBV10-1 combines with J gene TRBJ2-1; TRBD1 matches 12 bases. Germline V gene sequence: CDR1 WNHNN, CDR2 SYGVQD (reference sequence). The CDR3 covers 16 residues. With V trimmed by 3 bases and J by 9 bases, 9 bases remained unmatched. The CDR3 DNA is TGCGCCAGCAGTGACCTGGGACAGGGGGCGAGGAGTGAGCAGTTCTTC. This sequence encodes CASSDLGQGARSEQFF.